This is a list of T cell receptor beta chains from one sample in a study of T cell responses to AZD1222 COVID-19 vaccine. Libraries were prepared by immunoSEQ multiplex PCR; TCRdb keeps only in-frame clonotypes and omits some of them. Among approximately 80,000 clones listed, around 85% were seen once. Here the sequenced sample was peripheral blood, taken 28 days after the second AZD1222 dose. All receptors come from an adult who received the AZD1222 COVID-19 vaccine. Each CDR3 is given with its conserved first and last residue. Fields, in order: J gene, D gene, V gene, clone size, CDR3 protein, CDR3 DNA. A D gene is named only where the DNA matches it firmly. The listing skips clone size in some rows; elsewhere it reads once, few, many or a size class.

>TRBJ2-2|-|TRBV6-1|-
CASSEWRGNTGELFF
TGTGCCAGCAGTGAATGGCGGGGGAACACCGGGGAGCTGTTTTTT
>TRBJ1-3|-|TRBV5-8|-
CASSLYQGVSGNTIYF
TGTGCCAGCAGCTTGTATCAGGGCGTCTCTGGAAACACCATATATTTT
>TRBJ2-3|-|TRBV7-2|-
CASSLLARGTSTDTQYF
TGTGCCAGCAGCTTACTCGCCCGGGGAACTAGCACAGATACGCAGTATTTT
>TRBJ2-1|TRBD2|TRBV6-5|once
CASSYSLAGGQNEQFF
TGTGCCAGCAGTTACTCTTTAGCGGGGGGGCAGAATGAGCAGTTCTTC
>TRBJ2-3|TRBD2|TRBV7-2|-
CASSLAAASGGARTDTQYF
TGTGCCAGCAGCTTAGCGGCGGCTAGCGGGGGGGCCCGCACAGATACGCAGTATTTT
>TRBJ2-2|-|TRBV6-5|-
CASSPQGAATGELFF
TGTGCCAGCAGTCCCCAGGGAGCGGCGACCGGGGAGCTGTTTTTT
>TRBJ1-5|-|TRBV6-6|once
CASSYSSGRGNQPQHF
TGTGCCAGCAGTTACTCTTCAGGACGGGGCAATCAGCCCCAGCATTTT
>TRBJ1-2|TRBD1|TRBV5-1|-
CASSPRETGGKDGYTF
TGCGCCAGCAGCCCAAGAGAGACAGGGGGTAAGGATGGCTACACCTTC
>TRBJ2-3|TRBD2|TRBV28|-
CASSLTSGGANTQYF
TGTGCCAGCAGCCTGACTAGCGGGGGGGCTAATACGCAGTATTTT
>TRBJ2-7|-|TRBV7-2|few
CASSLSYYEYEQYF
TGTGCCAGCAGCTTATCGTACTACGAATACGAGCAGTACTTC
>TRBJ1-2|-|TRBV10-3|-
CAISADRTNYGYTF
TGTGCCATCAGTGCCGACAGAACTAACTATGGCTACACCTTC
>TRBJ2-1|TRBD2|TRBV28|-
CASSPKTSLYSYNEQFF
TGTGCCAGCAGTCCGAAGACTAGCCTCTACTCCTACAATGAGCAGTTCTTC
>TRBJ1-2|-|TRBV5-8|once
CASSRGGYGYTF
TGTGCCAGCAGCCGGGGGGGGTATGGCTACACCTTC
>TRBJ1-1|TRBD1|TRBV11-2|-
CASSLAGQGGFGTEAFF
TGTGCCAGCAGCTTAGCAGGACAGGGTGGTTTTGGCACTGAAGCTTTCTTT
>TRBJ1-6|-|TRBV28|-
CASSAGLYYNSPLHF
TGTGCCAGCAGTGCAGGACTGTACTATAATTCACCCCTCCACTTT
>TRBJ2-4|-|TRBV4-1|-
CASSHEGEVNIQYF
TGCGCCAGCAGCCATGAGGGGGAGGTAAACATTCAGTACTTC
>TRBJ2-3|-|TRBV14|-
CASSPYRYTDTQYF
TGTGCCAGCAGCCCTTACAGGTACACAGATACGCAGTATTTT
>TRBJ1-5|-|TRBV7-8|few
CASAEHILTTQHF
TGTGCCAGCGCGGAGCACATCCTAACTACCCAGCATTTT
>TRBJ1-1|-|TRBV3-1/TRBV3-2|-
CASSQGLNAFF
TGTGCCAGCAGCCAAGGGTTGAACGCTTTCTTT
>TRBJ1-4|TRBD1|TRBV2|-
CASSPIGGSEKLFF
TGTGCCAGCAGCCCTATAGGGGGCAGTGAAAAACTGTTTTTT
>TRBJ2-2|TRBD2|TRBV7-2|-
CASSLIASGGANTGELFF
TGTGCCAGCAGCTTAATCGCTAGCGGGGGAGCGAACACCGGGGAGCTGTTTTTT
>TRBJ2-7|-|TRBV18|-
CASSPGRSAAYEQYF
TGTGCCAGCTCACCAGGGCGATCCGCGGCCTACGAGCAGTACTTC
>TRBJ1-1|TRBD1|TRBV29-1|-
CSARGPGGTEAFF
TGCAGCGCTAGAGGCCCAGGGGGCACTGAAGCTTTCTTT
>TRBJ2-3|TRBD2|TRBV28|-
CASSFPSGGRPDTQYF
TGTGCCAGCAGTTTTCCTAGCGGGGGGCGCCCAGATACGCAGTATTTT
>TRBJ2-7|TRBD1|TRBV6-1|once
CASSEVPGQPYEQYF
TGTGCCAGCAGTGAAGTTCCGGGACAGCCCTACGAGCAGTACTTC
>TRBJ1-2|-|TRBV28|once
CASSSTGLLINYGYTF
TGTGCCAGCAGTTCGACGGGACTTCTCATCAACTATGGCTACACCTTC
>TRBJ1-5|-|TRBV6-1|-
CASSETPWEGDNQPQHF
TGTGCCAGCAGTGAAACCCCTTGGGAAGGGGACAATCAGCCCCAGCATTTT
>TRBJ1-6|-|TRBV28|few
CASSFSRGPYNSPLHF
TGTGCCAGCAGTTTTTCCCGAGGCCCCTATAATTCACCCCTCCACTTT
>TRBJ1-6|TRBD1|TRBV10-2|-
CASKETDRGAPLHF
TGCGCCAGCAAAGAAACGGACAGGGGAGCACCCCTCCACTTT
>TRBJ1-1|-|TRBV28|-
CASSSQGVRQTEAFF
TGTGCCAGCAGTTCACAGGGTGTGAGGCAGACTGAAGCTTTCTTT
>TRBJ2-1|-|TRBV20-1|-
CSATQGNEQFF
TGCAGTGCTACTCAGGGTAATGAGCAGTTCTTC
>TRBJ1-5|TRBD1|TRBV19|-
CASSTPRTGVLSNQPQHF
TGTGCCAGTAGTACCCCCAGGACAGGGGTGCTTAGCAATCAGCCCCAGCATTTT
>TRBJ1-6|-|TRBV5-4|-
CASSSDSYYNSPLHF
TGTGCCAGCAGCTCGGACAGTTACTATAATTCACCCCTCCACTTT
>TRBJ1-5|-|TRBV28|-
CASRDDQPQHF
TGTGCCAGCAGGGACGATCAGCCCCAGCATTTT
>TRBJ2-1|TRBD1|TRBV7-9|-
CASSPVGQGLWNEQFF
TGTGCCAGCAGCCCCGTGGGACAGGGATTATGGAATGAGCAGTTCTTC
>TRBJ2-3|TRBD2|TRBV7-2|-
CASSLVGLAGVDTQYF
TGTGCCAGCAGCTTAGTAGGGCTAGCGGGGGTAGATACGCAGTATTTT
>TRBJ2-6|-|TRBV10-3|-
CAISESKSSISSGANVLTF
TGTGCCATCAGTGAGTCGAAAAGCTCAATTAGCTCTGGGGCCAACGTCCTGACTTTC
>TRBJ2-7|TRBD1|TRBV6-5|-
CASMRDRGYYEQYF
TGTGCCAGTATGAGGGACAGGGGATACTACGAGCAGTACTTC
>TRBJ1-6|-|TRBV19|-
CASRYQAGSYNSPLHF
TGTGCCAGTAGGTACCAGGCAGGGTCCTATAATTCACCCCTCCACTTT
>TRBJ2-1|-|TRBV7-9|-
CASSLVLEGEQFF
TGTGCCAGCAGCTTAGTCCTAGAAGGTGAGCAGTTCTTC
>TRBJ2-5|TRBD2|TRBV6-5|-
CASRERGRYQETQYF
TGTGCCAGCAGGGAGCGGGGGAGGTACCAAGAGACCCAGTACTTC
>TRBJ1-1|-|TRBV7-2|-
CASSWGDTEAFF
TGTGCCAGCAGCTGGGGAGACACTGAAGCTTTCTTT
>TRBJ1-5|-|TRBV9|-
CASSVGTGHLNQPQHF
TGTGCCAGCAGCGTAGGTACCGGACACCTCAATCAGCCCCAGCATTTT
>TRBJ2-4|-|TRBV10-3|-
CAISEFGEAKNIQYF
TGTGCCATCAGTGAGTTCGGCGAAGCCAAAAACATTCAGTACTTC
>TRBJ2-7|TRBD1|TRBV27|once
CASSRGQGPTYEQYF
TGTGCCAGCAGCCGAGGACAGGGACCAACCTACGAGCAGTACTTC
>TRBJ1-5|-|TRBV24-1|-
CATSGGGGSNQPQHF
TGTGCCACCAGTGGAGGGGGGGGTAGCAATCAGCCCCAGCATTTT
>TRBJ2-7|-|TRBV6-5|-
CASSYSPRYF
TGTGCCAGCAGTTACTCTCCTCGGTACTTC
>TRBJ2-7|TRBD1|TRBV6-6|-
CASRPPTGAPYEQYF
TGTGCCAGCAGACCACCGACAGGGGCGCCCTACGAGCAGTACTTC
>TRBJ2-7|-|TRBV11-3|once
CASSLWSGEQYF
TGTGCCAGCAGCCTCTGGTCGGGGGAGCAGTACTTC
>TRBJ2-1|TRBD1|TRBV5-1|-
CASSLRQGSNEQFF
TGCGCCAGCAGCTTGAGACAGGGATCCAATGAGCAGTTCTTC
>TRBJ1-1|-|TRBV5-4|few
CASSFTSGNTEAFF
TGTGCCAGCAGCTTCACCAGTGGGAACACTGAAGCTTTCTTT
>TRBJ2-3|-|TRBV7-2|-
CASSLRDAYTDTQYF
TGTGCCAGCAGCTTAAGGGACGCTTACACAGATACGCAGTATTTT
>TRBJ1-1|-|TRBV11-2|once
CASMGDVHEAFF
TGTGCCAGCATGGGGGACGTTCATGAAGCTTTCTTT
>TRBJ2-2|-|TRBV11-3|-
CASSLRGASDTGELFF
TGTGCCAGCAGCTTACGGGGGGCGTCGGACACCGGGGAGCTGTTTTTT
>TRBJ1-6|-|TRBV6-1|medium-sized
CASSEYGTANSPLHF
TGTGCCAGCAGTGAATATGGGACGGCGAATTCACCCCTCCACTTT
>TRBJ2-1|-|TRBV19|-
CASSRQQSPIRNEQFF
TGTGCCAGTAGTAGGCAACAATCCCCAATCCGGAATGAGCAGTTCTTC
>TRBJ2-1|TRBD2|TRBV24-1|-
CATSDPSPGTSGSYNEQFF
TGTGCCACCAGTGATCCGTCCCCCGGGACTAGCGGATCCTACAATGAGCAGTTCTTC
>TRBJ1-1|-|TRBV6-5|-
CASSPPLVGTEAFF
TGTGCCAGCAGTCCCCCCCTGGTAGGCACTGAAGCTTTCTTT